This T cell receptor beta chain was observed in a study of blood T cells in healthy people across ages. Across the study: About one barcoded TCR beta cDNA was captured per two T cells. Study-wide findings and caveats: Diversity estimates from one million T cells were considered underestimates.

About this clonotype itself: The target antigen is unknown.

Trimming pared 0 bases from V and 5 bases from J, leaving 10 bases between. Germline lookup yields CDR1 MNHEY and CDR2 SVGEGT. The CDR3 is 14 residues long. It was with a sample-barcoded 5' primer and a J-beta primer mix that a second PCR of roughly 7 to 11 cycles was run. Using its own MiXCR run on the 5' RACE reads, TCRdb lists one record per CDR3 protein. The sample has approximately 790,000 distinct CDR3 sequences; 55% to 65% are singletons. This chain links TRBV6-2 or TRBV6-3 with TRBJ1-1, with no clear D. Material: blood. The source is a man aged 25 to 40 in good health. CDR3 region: CASSYSVRGTEAFF. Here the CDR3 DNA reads TGTGCCAGCAGTTACTCGGTTCGGGGAACTGAAGCTTTCTTT.